This TCR beta chain was documented in a study of blood T cell repertoires in COVID-19 (dated by TCRdb to about 2020). For the wider study: The collaborator samples originated in the United States, Italy and Spain and spanned the acute and convalescent phases of COVID-19. The samples were drawn from two sources: the first 160 participants of the ongoing ImmuneRACE study, and fewer than 1,500 subjects contributed by 6 global collaborators. Sample metadata almost always included a de-identified subject ID, COVID-19 status, age in years and sex. The repertoires were released in a freely available public database intended as a resource for research on the immune response to SARS-CoV-2. The material from the prospective study consisted of cDNA or gDNA derived from T cells, B-cell-depleted T cells, or PBMCs. Subjects who had been exposed to COVID-19, were actively infected with it, or had recovered from it provided the deeply sampled blood TCRbeta repertoires that made up the dataset. Where available, HLA class I and class II types were obtained from metadata supplied by the sample provider rather than from assay-based typing.

TCRbeta CDR3 regions were amplified from genomic DNA by means of the immunoSEQ Assay, a bias-controlled multiplex PCR. As for the original processing: The number of nucleated cells in each sample was estimated by amplification of reference gene primers within the assay. Sequence reads were collapsed and filtered to measure the absolute abundance of every unique TCRbeta CDR3 rearrangement. Productive Simpson clonality was computed per sample as the square root of Simpson's diversity index over productive rearrangements. The immuneACCESS repertoire file appears here via TCRdb, limited to in-frame rearrangements. These files lack a portion of the clones; in checked studies, under half of the deficit traces to unresolved V genes, and the cause of the others is not known. V, J and clone size derive from that table, while D and trimming were established from the DNA sequence. The sample includes about 140,000 clones, with roughly 81% observed a single time. Roughly 9% of the sample is held by the ten biggest clonotypes.

The germline V gene (reference sequence) provides CDR1 LNHDA and CDR2 SQIVND. V has 7 bases trimmed and J has 4 bases trimmed; junction bases matching no gene number 11. The CDR3 sequence holds 16 residues, the cysteine and phenylalanine included. This entry keeps only the CDR3 DNA: 48 bases, framed from base 1. Whole blood was collected in K2EDTA tubes by collaborating institutions according to the institutions' own protocols. Collaborator samples were shipped for TCRbeta analysis as frozen whole blood, isolated PBMCs, or DNA extracted from either sample type. In the case of this clone: This receptor's antigen is unknown. No qualities accompany the bases; no much larger clone lies one base away.

General study outcomes and caveats: Clinical and demographic metadata were provided uncurated, with the amount varying by source and participant.

The TCR was taken from a woman in her forties or fifties with active or convalescent COVID-19. The chain is encoded by TRBV19 joined to TRBJ1-3, with TRBD1 identical over 9 junction bases. Sequencing was done on a sample of peripheral blood. In nucleotides, the sequence is TGTGCCAGTACCGTCTTACAGGGGGCATCGGGAAACACCATATATTTT. Translated, this gives CASTVLQGASGNTIYF.